A selection of T cell receptor beta chains follows, all from one sample in a study of blood T cell repertoires in COVID-19. The data were produced by immunoSEQ multiplex PCR, yet TCRdb's version contains in-frame clones alone and is incomplete. The top ten clones hold 1.2% of a sample with approximately 400,000 clones, roughly 91% of them seen once. The sequencing sample was made of PBMCs or T cells enriched from blood (not recorded which). Source of these receptors: a woman aged 18-30 years who had recovered from COVID-19. Each CDR3 is given with its conserved first and last residue. Fields, in order: CDR3 DNA, CDR3 protein, D gene, CDR3 length, clone size, V gene, J gene. D genes are given only for firm matches. Clone size is stated in some rows and not others, as once, few, many or a class when expanded.

cdr3_nt: TGTGCCAGCAGCCCCTGGACAGGGGACAATGAGCAGTTCTTC
cdr3_aa: CASSPWTGDNEQFF
d_call: TRBD1
cdr3_length: 14
clone_size: -
v_call: TRBV13
j_call: TRBJ2-1

cdr3_nt: TGTGCCAGCAGTTACTGGGCAGGTAGCTCCTACAATGAGCAGTTCTTC
cdr3_aa: CASSYWAGSSYNEQFF
d_call: -
cdr3_length: 16
clone_size: -
v_call: TRBV6-5
j_call: TRBJ2-1

cdr3_nt: TGTGCCAGCAGTGAGGGCAACCATCAGCCCCAGCATTTT
cdr3_aa: CASSEGNHQPQHF
d_call: -
cdr3_length: 13
clone_size: -
v_call: TRBV6-4
j_call: TRBJ1-5

cdr3_nt: TGTGCCAGTAGTAATCAAGCGAACACTGAAGCTTTCTTT
cdr3_aa: CASSNQANTEAFF
d_call: -
cdr3_length: 13
clone_size: once
v_call: TRBV19
j_call: TRBJ1-1

cdr3_nt: TGTGCCAGCAGGGTCGACAGCGCAGATACGCAGTATTTT
cdr3_aa: CASRVDSADTQYF
d_call: -
cdr3_length: 13
clone_size: -
v_call: TRBV2
j_call: TRBJ2-3

cdr3_nt: TGTGCCATCGCCGCGCAGGGCATAATTCCAGATACGCAGTATTTT
cdr3_aa: CAIAAQGIIPDTQYF
d_call: -
cdr3_length: 15
clone_size: -
v_call: TRBV6-5
j_call: TRBJ2-3

cdr3_nt: TGTGCCAGTAGTCCACTTCGGGACAATTCCTACGAGCAGTACTTC
cdr3_aa: CASSPLRDNSYEQYF
d_call: -
cdr3_length: 15
clone_size: -
v_call: TRBV19
j_call: TRBJ2-7

cdr3_nt: TGCGCCAGCAGCCGGGACAGGGGTGAGACCCAGTACTTC
cdr3_aa: CASSRDRGETQYF
d_call: TRBD1
cdr3_length: 13
clone_size: -
v_call: TRBV4-3
j_call: TRBJ2-5

cdr3_nt: TGTGCCAGCAGCGTCGAGGATACGCAGTATTTT
cdr3_aa: CASSVEDTQYF
d_call: -
cdr3_length: 11
clone_size: -
v_call: TRBV9
j_call: TRBJ2-3

cdr3_nt: TGTGCCAGCAGTTACTCAAGGATGGAGGACACTGAAGCTTTCTTT
cdr3_aa: CASSYSRMEDTEAFF
d_call: -
cdr3_length: 15
clone_size: -
v_call: TRBV6-5
j_call: TRBJ1-1

cdr3_nt: TGTGCCAGTATGCTCGGCTCTGGAAACACCATATATTTT
cdr3_aa: CASMLGSGNTIYF
d_call: -
cdr3_length: 13
clone_size: once
v_call: TRBV19
j_call: TRBJ1-3

cdr3_nt: TGTGCCAGCAGTCCAGGACAGGACCGCTATGGCTACACCTTC
cdr3_aa: CASSPGQDRYGYTF
d_call: TRBD1
cdr3_length: 14
clone_size: -
v_call: TRBV28
j_call: TRBJ1-2

cdr3_nt: TGTGCCAGCATTACGTTTATTCCGGTAACAGGCTGGGGAGGCGGCGTGAACACTGAAGCTTTCTTT
cdr3_aa: CASITFIPVTGWGGGVNTEAFF
d_call: -
cdr3_length: 22
clone_size: -
v_call: TRBV28
j_call: TRBJ1-1

cdr3_nt: TGTGCCAGCAGGAGGGGGCAAGGCAGTTCACCCCTCCACTTT
cdr3_aa: CASRRGQGSSPLHF
d_call: TRBD1
cdr3_length: 14
clone_size: -
v_call: TRBV2
j_call: TRBJ1-6

cdr3_nt: TGTGCCAGCAGTGTCGAAGGGACAGGGGTATCCCCAAGTTCACCCCTCCACTTT
cdr3_aa: CASSVEGTGVSPSSPLHF
d_call: TRBD1
cdr3_length: 18
clone_size: few
v_call: TRBV2
j_call: TRBJ1-6

cdr3_nt: TGTGCCAGCAGCTTATTCGGGGGGCTAACAGATACGCAGTATTTT
cdr3_aa: CASSLFGGLTDTQYF
d_call: -
cdr3_length: 15
clone_size: once
v_call: TRBV7-9
j_call: TRBJ2-3

cdr3_nt: TGTGCCACCAGCAGAGACAAGGGGGTTATGGAGACCCAGTACTTC
cdr3_aa: CATSRDKGVMETQYF
d_call: -
cdr3_length: 15
clone_size: -
v_call: TRBV15
j_call: TRBJ2-5

cdr3_nt: TGTGCCAGCAGCGGTATCGGGGGGCGGGTAGAGCTTGGAAACACCATATATTTT
cdr3_aa: CASSGIGGRVELGNTIYF
d_call: -
cdr3_length: 18
clone_size: -
v_call: TRBV7-9
j_call: TRBJ1-3